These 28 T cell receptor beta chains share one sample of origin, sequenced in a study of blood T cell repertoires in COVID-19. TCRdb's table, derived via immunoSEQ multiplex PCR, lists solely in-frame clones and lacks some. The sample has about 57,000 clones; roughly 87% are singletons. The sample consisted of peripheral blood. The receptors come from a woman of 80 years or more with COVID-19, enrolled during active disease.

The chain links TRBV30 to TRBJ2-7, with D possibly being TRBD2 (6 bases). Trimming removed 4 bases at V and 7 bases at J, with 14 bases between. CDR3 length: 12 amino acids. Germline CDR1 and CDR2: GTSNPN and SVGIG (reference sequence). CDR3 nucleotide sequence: TGTGCCTGGAATCAATTCGCGGGGGAGCAGTACTTC. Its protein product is CAWNQFAGEQYF.

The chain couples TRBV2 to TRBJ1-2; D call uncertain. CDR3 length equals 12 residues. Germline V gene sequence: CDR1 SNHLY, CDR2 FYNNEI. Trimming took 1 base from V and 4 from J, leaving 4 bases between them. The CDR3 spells CASSEDSYGYTF. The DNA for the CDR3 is TGTGCCAGCAGTGAAGACAGCTATGGCTACACCTTC.

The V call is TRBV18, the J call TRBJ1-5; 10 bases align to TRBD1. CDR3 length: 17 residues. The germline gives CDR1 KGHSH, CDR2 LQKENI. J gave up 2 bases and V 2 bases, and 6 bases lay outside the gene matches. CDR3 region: CASSPGQGGKGNQPQHF. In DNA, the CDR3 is TGTGCCAGCTCACCAGGACAGGGGGGGAAAGGCAATCAGCCCCAGCATTTT.

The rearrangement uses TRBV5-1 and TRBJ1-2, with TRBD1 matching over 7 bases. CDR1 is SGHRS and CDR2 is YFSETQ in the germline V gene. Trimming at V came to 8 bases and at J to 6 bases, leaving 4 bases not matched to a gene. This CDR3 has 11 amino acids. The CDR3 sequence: CASTTGNGYTF. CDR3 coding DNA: TGCGCCAGTACGACAGGGAATGGCTACACCTTC.

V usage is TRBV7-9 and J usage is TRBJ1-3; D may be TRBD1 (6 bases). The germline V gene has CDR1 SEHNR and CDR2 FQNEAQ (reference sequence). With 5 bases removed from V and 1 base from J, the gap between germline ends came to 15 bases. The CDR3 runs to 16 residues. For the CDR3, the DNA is TGTGCCAGCAGCCCGTCCGAGGGGGTTTCTGGAAACACCATATATTTT. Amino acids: CASSPSEGVSGNTIYF.

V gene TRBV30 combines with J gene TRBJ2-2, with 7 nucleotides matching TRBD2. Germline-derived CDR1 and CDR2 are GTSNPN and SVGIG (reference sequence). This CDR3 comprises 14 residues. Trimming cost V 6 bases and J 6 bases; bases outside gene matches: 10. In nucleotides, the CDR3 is TGTGCCTGCAAAATGCGGGGGACCCCCGGGGAGCTGTTTTTT. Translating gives CACKMRGTPGELFF.

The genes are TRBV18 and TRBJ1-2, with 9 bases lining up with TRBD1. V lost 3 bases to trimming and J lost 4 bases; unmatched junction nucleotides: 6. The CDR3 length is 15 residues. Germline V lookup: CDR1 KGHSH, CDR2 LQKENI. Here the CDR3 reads CASSPLGQGSYGYTF. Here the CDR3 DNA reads TGTGCCAGCTCACCTTTGGGACAGGGTTCCTATGGCTACACCTTC.

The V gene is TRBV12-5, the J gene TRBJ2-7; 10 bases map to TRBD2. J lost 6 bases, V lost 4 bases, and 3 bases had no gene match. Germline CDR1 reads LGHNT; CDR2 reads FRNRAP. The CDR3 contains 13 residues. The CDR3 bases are TGTGCTAGTGGTTCTAGCGGGGGCTCCGAGCAGTACTTC. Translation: CASGSSGGSEQYF.

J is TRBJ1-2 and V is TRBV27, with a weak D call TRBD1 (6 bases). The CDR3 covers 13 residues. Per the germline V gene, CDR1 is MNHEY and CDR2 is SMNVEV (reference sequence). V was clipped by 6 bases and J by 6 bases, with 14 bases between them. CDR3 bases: TGTGCCAGCAGGAAGACAGGAAAGGATGGCTACACCTTC. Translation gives CASRKTGKDGYTF.

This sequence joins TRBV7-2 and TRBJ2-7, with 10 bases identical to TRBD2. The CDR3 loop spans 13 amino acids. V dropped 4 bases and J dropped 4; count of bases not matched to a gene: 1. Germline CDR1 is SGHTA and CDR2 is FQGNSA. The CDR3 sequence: CASSSSGGYEQYF. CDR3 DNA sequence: TGTGCCAGCAGCTCTAGCGGGGGTTACGAGCAGTACTTC.

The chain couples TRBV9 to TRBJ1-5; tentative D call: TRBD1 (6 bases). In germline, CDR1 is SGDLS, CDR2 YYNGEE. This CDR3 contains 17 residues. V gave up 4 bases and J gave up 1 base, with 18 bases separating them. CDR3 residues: CASSPGGGARSNQPQHF. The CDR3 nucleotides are TGTGCCAGCAGCCCGGGAGGGGGGGCTCGGAGCAATCAGCCCCAGCATTTT.

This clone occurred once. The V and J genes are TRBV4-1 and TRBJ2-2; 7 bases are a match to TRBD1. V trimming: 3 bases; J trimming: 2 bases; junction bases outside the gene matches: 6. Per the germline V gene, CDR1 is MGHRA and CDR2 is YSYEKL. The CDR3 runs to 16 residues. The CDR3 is CASSQQGVANTGELFF. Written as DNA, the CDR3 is TGCGCCAGCAGCCAGCAGGGGGTGGCCAACACCGGGGAGCTGTTTTTT.

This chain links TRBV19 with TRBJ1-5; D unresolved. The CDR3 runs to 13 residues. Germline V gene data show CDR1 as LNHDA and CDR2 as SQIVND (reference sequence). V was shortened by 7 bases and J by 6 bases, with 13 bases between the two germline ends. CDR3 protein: CASTRNPGQPQHF. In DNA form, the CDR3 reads TGTGCCAGTACCCGCAACCCCGGTCAGCCCCAGCATTTT.

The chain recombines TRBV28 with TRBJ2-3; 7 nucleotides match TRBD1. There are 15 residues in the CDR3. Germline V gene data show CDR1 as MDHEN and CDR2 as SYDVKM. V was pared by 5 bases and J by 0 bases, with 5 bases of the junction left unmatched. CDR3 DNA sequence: TGTGCCAGCAGTCACAGGGGTAGGAGCACAGATACGCAGTATTTT. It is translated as CASSHRGRSTDTQYF.

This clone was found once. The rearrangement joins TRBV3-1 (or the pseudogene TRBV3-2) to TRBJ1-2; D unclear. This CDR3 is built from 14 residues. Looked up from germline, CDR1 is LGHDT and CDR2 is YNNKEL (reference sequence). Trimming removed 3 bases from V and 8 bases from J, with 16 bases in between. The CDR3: CASSHLSGPRGYTF. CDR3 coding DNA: TGTGCCAGCAGCCACCTGAGCGGGCCGCGCGGCTACACCTTC.

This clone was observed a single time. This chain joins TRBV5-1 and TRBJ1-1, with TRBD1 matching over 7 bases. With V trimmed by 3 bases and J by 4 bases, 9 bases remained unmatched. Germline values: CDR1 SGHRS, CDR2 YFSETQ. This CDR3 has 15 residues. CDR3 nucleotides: TGCGCCAGCAGCTCCGAGACAGGGTTGGCCACTGAAGCTTTCTTT. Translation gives CASSSETGLATEAFF.

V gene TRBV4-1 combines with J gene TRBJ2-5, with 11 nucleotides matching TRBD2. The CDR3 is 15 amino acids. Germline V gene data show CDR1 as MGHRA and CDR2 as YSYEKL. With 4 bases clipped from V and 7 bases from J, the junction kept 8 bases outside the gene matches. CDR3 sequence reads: CASSRGLAEGGTQYF. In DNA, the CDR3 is TGCGCCAGCAGCCGGGGACTAGCGGAGGGAGGGACCCAGTACTTC.

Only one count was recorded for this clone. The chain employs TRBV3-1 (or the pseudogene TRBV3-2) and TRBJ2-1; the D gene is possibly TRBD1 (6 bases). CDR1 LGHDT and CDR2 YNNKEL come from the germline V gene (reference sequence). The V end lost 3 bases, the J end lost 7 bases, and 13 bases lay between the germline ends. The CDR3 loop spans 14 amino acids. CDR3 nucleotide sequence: TGTGCCAGCAGCCACCTCCGGGACAATAATGAGCAGTTCTTC. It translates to CASSHLRDNNEQFF.

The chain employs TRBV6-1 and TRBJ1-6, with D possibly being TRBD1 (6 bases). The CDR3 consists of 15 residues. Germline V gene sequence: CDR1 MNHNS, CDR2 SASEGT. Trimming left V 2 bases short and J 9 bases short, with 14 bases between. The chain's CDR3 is CASSELSGVGSPLHF. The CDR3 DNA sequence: TGTGCCAGCAGTGAATTGTCAGGGGTGGGTTCACCCCTCCACTTT.

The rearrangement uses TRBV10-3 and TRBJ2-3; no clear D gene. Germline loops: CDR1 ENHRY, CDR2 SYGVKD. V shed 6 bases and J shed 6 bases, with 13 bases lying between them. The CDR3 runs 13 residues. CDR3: CAIRPASSDTQYF. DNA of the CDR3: TGTGCCATCAGACCCGCTAGTAGCGATACGCAGTATTTT.

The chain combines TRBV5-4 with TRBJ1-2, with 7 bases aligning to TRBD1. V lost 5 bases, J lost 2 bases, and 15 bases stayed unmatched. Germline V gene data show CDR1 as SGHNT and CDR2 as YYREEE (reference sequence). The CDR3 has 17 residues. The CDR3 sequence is CASSIGQAHSGNYGYTF. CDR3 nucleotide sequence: TGTGCCAGCAGTATCGGACAGGCTCACTCGGGGAACTATGGCTACACCTTC.

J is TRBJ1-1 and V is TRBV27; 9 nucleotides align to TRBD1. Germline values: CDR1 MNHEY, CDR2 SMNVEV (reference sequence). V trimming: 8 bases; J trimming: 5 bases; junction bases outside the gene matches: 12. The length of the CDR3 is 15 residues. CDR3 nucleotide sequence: TGTGCCAGCTCTTCGCCCTACAGGGGGCAAACTGAAGCTTTCTTT. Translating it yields CASSSPYRGQTEAFF.

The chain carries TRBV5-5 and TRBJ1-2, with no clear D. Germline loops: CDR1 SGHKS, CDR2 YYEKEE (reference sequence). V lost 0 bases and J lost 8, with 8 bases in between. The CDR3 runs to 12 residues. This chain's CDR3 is CASSLEYGGYTF. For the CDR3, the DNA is TGTGCCAGCAGCTTGGAATACGGGGGCTACACCTTC.

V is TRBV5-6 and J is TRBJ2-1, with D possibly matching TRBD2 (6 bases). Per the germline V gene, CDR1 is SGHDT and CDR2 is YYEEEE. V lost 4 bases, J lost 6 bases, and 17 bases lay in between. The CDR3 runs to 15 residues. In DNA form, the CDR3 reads TGTGCCAGCAGCCTTACTAGCCGAAGCGGCAATGAGCAGTTCTTC. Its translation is CASSLTSRSGNEQFF.

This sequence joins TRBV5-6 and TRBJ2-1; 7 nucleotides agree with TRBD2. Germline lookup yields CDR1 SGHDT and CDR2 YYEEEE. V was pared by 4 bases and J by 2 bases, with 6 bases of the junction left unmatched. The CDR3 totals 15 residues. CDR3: CASSKKTSPYNEQFF. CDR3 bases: TGTGCCAGCAGCAAAAAGACTAGCCCCTACAATGAGCAGTTCTTC.

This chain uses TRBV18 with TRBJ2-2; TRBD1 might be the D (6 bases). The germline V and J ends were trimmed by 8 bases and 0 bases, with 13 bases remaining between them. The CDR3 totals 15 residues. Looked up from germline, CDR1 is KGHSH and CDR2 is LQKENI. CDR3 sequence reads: CASRPGTTNTGELFF. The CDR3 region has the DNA TGTGCCAGCCGTCCCGGGACAACGAACACCGGGGAGCTGTTTTTT.

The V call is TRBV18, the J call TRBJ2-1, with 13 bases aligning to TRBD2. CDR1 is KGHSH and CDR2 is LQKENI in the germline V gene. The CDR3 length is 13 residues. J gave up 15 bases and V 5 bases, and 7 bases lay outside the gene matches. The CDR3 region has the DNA TGTGCCAGCTCAATAGGGACTAGCGGGGCGCCGTTCTTC. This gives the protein CASSIGTSGAPFF.

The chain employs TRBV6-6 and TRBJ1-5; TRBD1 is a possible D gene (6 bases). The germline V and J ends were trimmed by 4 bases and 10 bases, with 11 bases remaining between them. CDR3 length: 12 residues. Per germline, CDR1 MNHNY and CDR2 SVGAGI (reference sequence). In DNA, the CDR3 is TGTGCCAGCAGTTTACAGGGTGAACCCCAGCATTTT. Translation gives CASSLQGEPQHF.